The T cell receptor (beta chain) described here comes from a study of blood T cell repertoires in COVID-19. Clones were sequenced by immunoSEQ multiplex PCR, and TCRdb holds only the in-frame ones, with some missing. The sample contains nearly 80,000 clones, less than 90% of which appear only once. The CDR3 totals 17 residues. CDR1 and CDR2 (germline): SGHAT, FQNNGV. V trimming: 0 bases; J trimming: 8 bases; junction bases outside the gene matches: 9. The chain has TRBV11-2 and TRBJ2-1, with 11 positions matching TRBD2. Material for sequencing was peripheral blood. This TCR came from a man aged 45-65 years with acute or convalescent COVID-19. CDR3: CASSLDRYSGGAHEQFF. The DNA of the CDR3 is TGTGCCAGCAGCTTAGATCGATATAGCGGGGGGGCCCATGAGCAGTTCTTC.